This T cell receptor (beta chain) was documented in a study of tissue T cells after allogeneic stem cell transplantation (dated by TCRdb to 2022 to 2024). Context from the whole study: Every GVHD patient received a graft from a donor; a handful of grafts were unmodified and three were CD34-selected to deplete T cells. On the human side, the study was prospective and observational, with no blinding or randomization. For tissues with multiple samples, a pathologist reviewed H&E sections and gave sequencing priority to samples with histologically apparent lymphocytes. The study profiled TCR beta repertoires in many tissues obtained from research autopsies of patients with and without GVHD, and also in mouse models of GVHD. The paper as a whole reports these results and caveats: Within patients, how anatomically similar the tissues were was a key factor in shaping TCR repertoire composition, regardless of disease or transplant status. In both patients and mice, only a limited portion of the TCR repertoire detected in tissues was captured by blood and spleen T cells. The study did not determine which tissue TCRs were alloreactive or antigen-specific, and some clones might have been persisting host cells. Few T cell clones were found to be shared across patients, but shared repertoire signatures across patients were revealed in a tissue-specific fashion by motif-based clustering. A small and clinically heterogeneous patient cohort was studied, and sampling depth was acknowledged as a limitation.

The method behind the library was the immunoSEQ multiplex PCR assay. Adaptive Biotechnologies performed the TCRbeta CDR3 sequencing at survey depth and reported CDR3 sequences, V/J genes, productive frequency and template counts. TCR beta CDR3 regions were amplified from genomic DNA rather than RNA. The original pipeline was this. Jensen-Shannon divergence was used to quantify pairwise repertoire overlap between tissues, with a value of 1 indicating complete divergence and a value of 0 indicating identical repertoires. Tissues were clustered by single-linkage agglomerative hierarchical clustering of pairwise JSD values and displayed as dendrograms. GLIPH2 was run on all patient samples with simulation_depth 1000, kmer_min_depth 3 and cdr3_length_cutoff 8, and groups with more than two unique CDR3s were retained. In a standardized tissue-overlap score, Jaccard GLIPH-group overlap across patients was extrapolated to a standard repertoire size of 1000 clones. Linear mixed-effect models, with tissue included as a fixed effect and individual included as a random effect, were used to assess associations of diversity with clinical or experimental variables. The clones in this table, taken by TCRdb from immuneACCESS, are in-frame only. Not every clone is retained; where verified, under half of the shortfall comes from an unresolved V gene, and the cause of the rest is unknown. That table is the source of V, J and clone size, and D and trimming were worked out from the DNA. This sample lists about 6,900 clones; approximately 80% were detected once. The top ten clonotypes cover 14% of the sample.

Trimming costs V 3 bases and J 1 base, and their ends lie 4 bases apart. In the germline V gene, CDR1 corresponds to MDHEN and CDR2 to SYDVKM. Counted from cysteine to phenylalanine, this CDR3 has 13 amino acids. Just the 39-base CDR3 DNA is kept, in frame starting at base 1. Read against the paper, the sample's time point label means: human tissue collected at research (rapid) autopsy. Over an approximately three-year period, about seven adult allo-HCT recipients with steroid-refractory GVHD were prospectively enrolled in a research-autopsy study. Gastrointestinal GVHD was present in all GVHD patients, each of whom received several lines of GVHD-directed therapy, and 5 or 6 of these patients also had skin involvement. Autopsy tissues included GI sites from esophagus to rectum, liver, skin and lymphoid organs including spleen, after a median post-mortem interval of roughly 9.8 hours. Each autopsy specimen was cut in two, with one portion flash-frozen in liquid nitrogen and the remainder formalin-fixed, and the outer muscle layers of GI specimens were removed. Genomic DNA was extracted from frozen tissues using the Mag-Bind Blood & Tissue DNA HDQ 96 Kit on a Chemagic 360 or the DNeasy Blood & Tissue Kit. Because of concern about red blood cell contamination, extracted DNA was further purified using the Genomic DNA Clean & Concentrator-25 kit.

As for this clone: Its antigen remains unidentified. Per-nucleotide qualities are absent, and no much larger clonotype sits a single base away.

Material: skin, obtained at autopsy. The sequence derives from a male patient aged 60 or over with steroid-refractory graft-versus-host disease after an allogeneic stem cell transplant. In patients who had a transplant, some T cells may come from the graft donor. The V and J segments used are TRBV28 and TRBJ2-1; there is no confident call for the D gene. CDR3 reads: CASSFRSYNEQFF. The sequenced DNA is TGTGCCAGCAGTTTTCGGTCCTACAATGAGCAGTTCTTC.